Below, 23 T cell receptor beta chains from the same sample are listed, as sequenced in a study of shared T cell receptors in the human thymus. Sequencing used immunoSEQ multiplex PCR; TCRdb keeps in-frame clones, though not all of them. Among 700,000 or so clones listed, approximately 85% were seen once. This sample also appeared in a second study, on human thymus T cells.

The sample comprised thymocytes. These receptors were obtained from a girl under three years old with a congenital heart defect.

The chain recombines TRBV28 with TRBJ2-7; 9 positions match TRBD1. The junction had 15 bases not matched to a gene; V was cut back by 6 bases and J by 3 bases. CDR1 is MDHEN, CDR2 SYDVKM, per germline. The CDR3 loop spans 17 amino acids. CDR3: CASSLENGTGNHYEQYF. In DNA form, the CDR3 reads TGTGCCAGCAGCCTCGAGAACGGGACAGGGAACCACTACGAGCAGTACTTC.

This chain uses TRBV7-3 with TRBJ1-2; TRBD1 agrees at 9 bases. V shed 5 bases, J shed 8 bases, and the junction held 6 bases outside the gene matches. This CDR3 has 13 amino acids. The germline CDR1 and CDR2 sequences are SGHTA and FQGTGA. The CDR3 loop reads CASSQTGGWGYTF. CDR3 sequence (DNA): TGTGCCAGCAGCCAGACAGGGGGTTGGGGCTACACCTTC.

CDR3: CASSVVPGQFLYGYTF. The CDR3 DNA follows: TGTGCCAGCAGCGTTGTCCCGGGACAGTTTCTCTATGGCTACACCTTC. The chain combines TRBV7-2 with TRBJ1-2; 7 bases are a match to TRBD1. Germline V lookup: CDR1 SGHTA, CDR2 FQGNSA. V lost 5 bases and J lost 4; bases outside the gene matches: 13. The CDR3 consists of 16 residues.

The J gene is TRBJ1-1, the V gene TRBV6-5, with no clear D. The CDR3 consists of 14 residues. Germline-derived CDR1 and CDR2 are MNHEY and SVGAGI. Trimming shortened V by 0 bases and J by 5 bases, and 10 bases separated the two germline ends. CDR3 protein: CASSYSAGWTEAFF. As DNA, the CDR3 is TGTGCCAGCAGTTACTCAGCTGGTTGGACTGAAGCTTTCTTT.

The gene calls are TRBV13 and TRBJ1-2, with 8 nucleotides matching TRBD1. Germline CDR1 and CDR2: PRHDT and FYEKMQ (reference sequence). The CDR3 extends over 15 amino acids. V gave up 2 bases and J gave up 4 bases; unmatched junction bases: 6. Here the CDR3 DNA reads TGTGCCAGCAGCTTAAACAGGGGGGCCGGCTATGGCTACACCTTC. It specifies CASSLNRGAGYGYTF.

The CDR3 spells CASGRQGRQETQYF. The CDR3 DNA reads as TGCGCCAGCGGAAGACAGGGGAGGCAAGAGACCCAGTACTTC. J is TRBJ2-5 and V is TRBV5-1; 8 bases match TRBD1. This CDR3 spans 14 amino acids. The J segment lost 2 bases and the V segment lost 7 bases, leaving 7 bases of the junction unmatched. Germline V gives CDR1 SGHRS, CDR2 YFSETQ.

This sequence joins TRBV7-9 and TRBJ2-1; 9 nucleotides line up with TRBD2. CDR3 length equals 15 residues. The ends lost 3 bases at V and 8 bases at J; junction bases unmatched: 8. Germline CDR1 reads SEHNR; CDR2 reads FQNEAQ (reference sequence). The DNA of the CDR3 is TGTGCCAGCAGCTTTTTGCGGGGGGGAGTCGATGAGCAGTTCTTC. Translated, it gives CASSFLRGGVDEQFF.

This clone was seen a single time. This chain links TRBV2 with TRBJ2-1; 8 bases map to TRBD2. The germline V gene encodes CDR1 SNHLY and CDR2 FYNNEI. This CDR3 comprises 18 residues. V gave up 6 bases and J gave up 4 bases; unmatched junction bases: 17. CDR3: CASSHRAGAFSVYNEQFF. In DNA form, the CDR3 reads TGTGCCAGCAGCCACAGAGCGGGGGCCTTCTCCGTTTACAATGAGCAGTTCTTC.

V is TRBV19 and J is TRBJ2-1, with 12 bases fitting TRBD2. Germline CDR1 is LNHDA and CDR2 is SQIVND (reference sequence). The CDR3 totals 22 residues. Unmatched junction bases numbered 24, after V lost 0 bases and J lost 9 bases. CDR3 sequence (DNA): TGTGCCAGTAGTATAGAATCCAGGACGATGACTAGCGGGGGCACTAGGCCCATTGAGCAGTTCTTC. This gives the protein CASSIESRTMTSGGTRPIEQFF.

This clone was detected once. This chain uses TRBV19 with TRBJ2-4; possibly TRBD1 for D (5 bases). Germline CDR1 is LNHDA and CDR2 is SQIVND (reference sequence). The CDR3 is made up of 16 amino acids. V lost 3 bases and J 0 bases, leaving 12 bases between the germline ends. CDR3 residues: CASSIRDAIAKNIQYF. CDR3 DNA sequence: TGTGCCAGTAGTATCAGGGATGCGATAGCCAAAAACATTCAGTACTTC.

A note on this clone: The same CDR3 can be traced to other DNA sequences in this sample. CDR3 sequence: CASRDRGYEQYF. The DNA for the CDR3 is TGTGCCAGCCGGGACAGGGGGTACGAGCAGTACTTC. This chain joins TRBV6-5 and TRBJ2-7; 11 nucleotides line up with TRBD1. The length of the CDR3 is 12 residues. Losses at the gene ends were 8 bases for V and 4 bases for J; bases not matched to a gene: 1. Germline assignment: CDR1 MNHEY and CDR2 SVGAGI.

The chain couples TRBV15 to TRBJ2-5; no firm D call. Germline CDR1 LNHNV, CDR2 YYDKDF (reference sequence). The CDR3 runs to 16 residues. The germline V and J ends were trimmed by 1 base and 2 bases, with 14 bases remaining between them. CDR3 sequence (DNA): TGTGCCACCAGCAGAGCGTCCTTTCAGATTCAAGAGACCCAGTACTTC. This sequence encodes CATSRASFQIQETQYF.

The chain recombines TRBV5-6 with TRBJ1-3, with D perhaps TRBD1 (5 bases). CDR1 and CDR2 from the germline V gene are SGHDT and YYEEEE. The germline V and J ends were trimmed by 4 bases and 4 bases, with 15 bases remaining between them. This CDR3 region has 15 residues. The CDR3 DNA follows: TGTGCCAGCAGCCCGGGTGGAGACAGAGGAAACACCATATATTTT. Amino acid sequence: CASSPGGDRGNTIYF.

The gene calls are TRBV28 and TRBJ2-5; a weak D match, TRBD1 (5 bases). The CDR3 loop spans 15 amino acids. From germline, CDR1 is MDHEN and CDR2 SYDVKM. V was cut by 6 bases and J by 0 bases, with 14 bases left in between. CDR3 protein: CASSTLGRYQETQYF. DNA of the CDR3: TGTGCCAGCAGCACATTGGGGCGGTACCAAGAGACCCAGTACTTC.

The V and J genes are TRBV5-1 and TRBJ1-2, with TRBD1 identical over 9 bases. V lost 2 bases and J lost 2; bases outside the gene matches: 13. The CDR3 is 18 amino acids. Germline CDR1 is SGHRS and CDR2 is YFSETQ. CDR3 nucleotide sequence: TGCGCCAGCAGCTTTAAGCCCGTGACAGGGGGACCAAACTATGGCTACACCTTC. It specifies CASSFKPVTGGPNYGYTF.

The rearrangement links TRBV19 to TRBJ1-1; 7 nucleotides align to TRBD1. Trimming took 5 bases from V and 1 from J; bases not matched to a gene: 10. The CDR3 totals 16 residues. CDR1 LNHDA and CDR2 SQIVND come from the germline V gene (reference sequence). Here the CDR3 reads CASSWRGDRANTEAFF. The CDR3 nucleotides are TGTGCCAGTAGTTGGCGGGGAGACAGGGCGAACACTGAAGCTTTCTTT.

In its sample, this clone was seen a few times. The chain joins TRBV15 to TRBJ1-1; TRBD1 aligns across 8 bases. V shed 4 bases, J shed 6 bases, and the junction held 13 bases outside the gene matches. CDR3 length: 16 residues. The V gene's germline CDR1 is LNHNV and CDR2 YYDKDF (reference sequence). CDR3 region: CATSIRTLARGPEAFF. In nucleotides, the CDR3 is TGTGCCACCAGCATTCGAACATTGGCCAGGGGGCCTGAAGCTTTCTTT.

The V gene is TRBV6-1, the J gene TRBJ1-5; no clear D gene. Trimming shortened V by 1 base and J by 9 bases, and 19 bases separated the two germline ends. CDR1 and CDR2 (germline): MNHNS, SASEGT. The length of the CDR3 is 16 residues. CDR3 in DNA: TGTGCCAGCAGTGAAGTAGGAGGGCGGGTCCGGCCGCCCCAGCATTTT. Protein: CASSEVGGRVRPPQHF.

The genes are TRBV6-1 and TRBJ2-7, with 7 nucleotides matching TRBD1. Germline trimming cut 6 bases from V and 2 bases from J; bases unmatched to any gene: 7. Germline assignment: CDR1 MNHNS and CDR2 SASEGT. The CDR3 totals 14 residues. The CDR3 sequence: CASSPRDRAYEQYF. The CDR3 DNA follows: TGTGCCAGCAGCCCCCGGGACAGAGCCTACGAGCAGTACTTC.

For the CDR3, the DNA is TGTGCCAGCAGCCTGGGATCACAGGGTACGTTTTCCACTGAAGCTTTCTTT. This codes for CASSLGSQGTFSTEAFF. The chain has TRBV5-6 and TRBJ1-1; D may be TRBD1 (6 bases). There are 17 residues in the CDR3. Germline lookup yields CDR1 SGHDT and CDR2 YYEEEE. V dropped 4 bases and J dropped 4 bases, with 23 bases sitting between them.

The chain employs TRBV15 and TRBJ1-5, with D possibly matching TRBD1 (5 bases). CDR3 size: 16 residues. CDR1 is LNHNV and CDR2 is YYDKDF in the germline V gene (reference sequence). V was cut by 5 bases and J by 7 bases, with 21 bases left in between. CDR3 loop: CATSGKPTAIGQPQHF. The CDR3 DNA reads as TGTGCCACCAGCGGAAAACCGACAGCCATCGGGCAGCCCCAGCATTTT.

This clone was found once. The chain employs TRBV7-9 and TRBJ2-5; 10 positions match TRBD2. The V segment lost 4 bases and the J segment 5 bases; nucleotides outside the gene matches: 7. The CDR3 is 15 amino acids. The germline V gene has CDR1 SEHNR and CDR2 FQNEAQ (reference sequence). The CDR3, as DNA: TGTGCCAGCAGCTCCAGCGGGGGGGCTCGGGAGACCCAGTACTTC. This gives the protein CASSSSGGARETQYF.

V is TRBV28 and J is TRBJ2-7; 10 nucleotides agree with TRBD1. The germline V gene has CDR1 MDHEN and CDR2 SYDVKM. Losses at the gene ends were 6 bases for V and 6 bases for J; bases not matched to a gene: 11. This CDR3 contains 15 residues. The CDR3 DNA follows: TGTGCCAGCAGCCCCGCTTTTCGACAGGGGGCCGAGCAGTACTTC. Translating it yields CASSPAFRQGAEQYF.